One and the same sample provided the 22 T cell receptor beta chains below, sequenced in a study of blood T cell repertoires in COVID-19. Some clones are missing from TCRdb's copy, which holds only in-frame ones; the method was immunoSEQ multiplex PCR. Altogether 300,000 to 350,000 clones are present, about 86% being singletons, with the ten largest covering about 4.2%. Sequencing input: PBMCs or T cells enriched from blood (not recorded which). The receptors come from a woman aged 40 to 49 with acute COVID-19.

The chain is built from TRBV9 and TRBJ2-1; unclear D gene. The CDR3 is 15 amino acids. Trimming removed 4 bases at V and 9 bases at J, with 20 bases between. CDR1 and CDR2 from the germline V gene are SGDLS and YYNGEE. The CDR3 loop reads CASSLTSAGFFEQFF. The CDR3 bases are TGTGCCAGCAGCCTGACGTCGGCCGGGTTTTTTGAGCAGTTCTTC.

The chain couples TRBV19 to TRBJ2-7; 14 nucleotides line up with TRBD2. Germline V gene data show CDR1 as LNHDA and CDR2 as SQIVND (reference sequence). There are 19 residues in the CDR3. Unmatched junction bases numbered 12, after V lost 5 bases and J lost 0 bases. Here the CDR3 DNA reads TGTGCCAGTAGTTCGGGACTAGCGGGAGCACTGGGGCTCTCCTACGAGCAGTACTTC. Translation: CASSSGLAGALGLSYEQYF. Variable domain in full (rest from reference TRBV19 and TRBJ2-7): DGGITQSPKYLFRKEGQNVTLSCEQNLNHDAMYWYRQDPGQGLRLIYYSQIVNDFQKGDIAEGYSVSREKKESFPLTVTSAQKNPTAFYLCASSSGLAGALGLSYEQYFGPGTRLTVT.

The V gene is TRBV5-6, the J gene TRBJ2-7; D possibly corresponds to TRBD2 (6 bases). The ends were cut back, 1 base at V and 3 bases at J, with 23 bases in the middle. The CDR3 runs to 18 residues. Looked up from germline, CDR1 is SGHDT and CDR2 is YYEEEE. The CDR3 protein is CASSLRRHRTTSDYEQYF. In nucleotides, the CDR3 is TGTGCCAGCAGCTTGAGAAGGCACAGGACTACCTCCGACTACGAGCAGTACTTC.

The rearrangement uses TRBV5-4 and TRBJ2-1, with 11 bases matching TRBD2. Trimming cost V 3 bases and J 5 bases; bases outside gene matches: 4. There are 15 residues in the CDR3. Germline CDR1 SGHNT, CDR2 YYREEE (reference sequence). The CDR3 region is CASSSGTSGNNEQFF. The CDR3 region has the DNA TGTGCCAGCAGCTCCGGGACTAGCGGCAACAATGAGCAGTTCTTC.

This clone was recorded once. This chain links TRBV27 with TRBJ1-5, with D tentatively TRBD1 (5 bases). The CDR3 has 16 amino acids. The V end lost 4 bases, the J end lost 3 bases, and 16 bases lay between the germline ends. Germline V gives CDR1 MNHEY, CDR2 SMNVEV (reference sequence). CDR3 loop: CASSSGYSSANQPQHF. CDR3 coding DNA: TGTGCCAGCAGTTCAGGGTACTCTTCTGCCAATCAGCCCCAGCATTTT.

The chain combines TRBV6-5 with TRBJ1-1; 7 positions match TRBD1. Germline V gives CDR1 MNHEY, CDR2 SVGAGI. The CDR3 runs to 14 residues. The ends lost 5 bases at V and 1 base at J; junction bases unmatched: 4. CDR3 amino acids: CASSLGQANTEAFF. The CDR3 region has the DNA TGTGCCAGCAGTCTTGGACAGGCGAACACTGAAGCTTTCTTT.

The chain combines TRBV6-5 with TRBJ1-1; D call uncertain. Trimming left V 2 bases short and J 4 bases short, with 8 bases between. Germline CDR1 is MNHEY and CDR2 is SVGAGI. CDR3 length: 13 residues. The DNA of the CDR3 is TGTGCCAGCAGTTACGGGAGCCGCACTGAAGCTTTCTTT. Residues: CASSYGSRTEAFF.

The rearrangement joins TRBV11-2 to TRBJ1-4, with D perhaps TRBD1 (5 bases). CDR1 is SGHAT, CDR2 FQNNGV, per germline. The CDR3 consists of 13 residues. V lost 5 bases, J lost 5 bases, and 9 bases lay in between. The CDR3 sequence is CASSRRTNEKLFF. CDR3 DNA sequence: TGTGCCAGCAGCCGACGGACAAATGAAAAACTGTTTTTT. Full variable domain (outside the CDR3, taken from reference TRBV11-2 and TRBJ1-4): EAGVAQSPRYKIIEKRQSVAFWCNPISGHATLYWYQQILGQGPKLLIQFQNNGVVDDSQLPKDRFSAERLKGVDSTLKIQPAKLEDSAVYLCASSRRTNEKLFFGSGTQLSVL.

This chain uses TRBV28 with TRBJ2-1; 8 bases align to TRBD1. With V trimmed by 1 base and J by 4 bases, 6 bases remained unmatched. This CDR3 region has 16 residues. The V gene's germline CDR1 is MDHEN and CDR2 SYDVKM. CDR3 sequence reads: CASSLSPGQGYNEQFF. The CDR3 region has the DNA TGTGCCAGCAGTTTATCCCCAGGACAGGGATACAATGAGCAGTTCTTC. Supplemented by reference TRBV28 and TRBJ2-1, the full variable domain reads DVKVTQSSRYLVKRTGEKVFLECVQDMDHENMFWYRQDPGLGLRLIYFSYDVKMKEKGDIPEGYSVSREKKERFSLILESASTNQTSMYLCASSLSPGQGYNEQFFGPGTRLTVL.

CDR3 sequence reads: CATSRGMNTEAFF. The CDR3 DNA sequence: TGTGCCACCAGCAGAGGTATGAACACTGAAGCTTTCTTT. The chain is built from TRBV15 and TRBJ1-1; D gene unclear. V dropped 1 base and J dropped 0 bases, with 3 bases sitting between them. This CDR3 is built from 13 residues. The V gene's germline CDR1 is LNHNV and CDR2 YYDKDF (reference sequence).

The chain combines TRBV15 with TRBJ1-1, with D maybe TRBD1 (5 bases). The CDR3 contains 15 residues. Germline lookup yields CDR1 LNHNV and CDR2 YYDKDF (reference sequence). Trimming took 0 bases from V and 4 from J, leaving 12 bases between them. CDR3 in amino acids: CATSRDQGTSTEAFF. The CDR3 bases are TGTGCCACCAGCAGAGATCAGGGCACGAGCACTGAAGCTTTCTTT.

This clone has a single count. This chain links TRBV27 with TRBJ1-2; 9 bases line up with TRBD1. Germline values: CDR1 MNHEY, CDR2 SMNVEV (reference sequence). CDR3 length equals 17 residues. The ends lost 3 bases at V and 5 bases at J; junction bases unmatched: 13. The CDR3 here is CASSLISSGTGWYGYTF. The CDR3 region has the DNA TGTGCCAGCAGTTTGATCAGTTCCGGGACAGGGTGGTATGGCTACACCTTC.

The V and J genes are TRBV28 and TRBJ2-7; D possibly corresponds to TRBD1 (5 bases). The CDR3 contains 15 residues. The germline gives CDR1 MDHEN, CDR2 SYDVKM. V lost 5 bases, J lost 1 base, and 15 bases lay in between. The CDR3 protein is CASSQPGIHSYEQYF. CDR3 coding DNA: TGTGCCAGCAGTCAACCAGGGATCCATTCCTACGAGCAGTACTTC.

The chain uses TRBV13 and TRBJ2-7; 11 bases are shared with TRBD1. Germline trimming cut 5 bases from V and 3 bases from J; bases unmatched to any gene: 6. The CDR3 contains 15 residues. The germline gives CDR1 PRHDT, CDR2 FYEKMQ (reference sequence). The CDR3: CASSPSDRGLYEQYF. CDR3 coding DNA: TGTGCCAGCAGCCCGTCGGACAGGGGGCTCTACGAGCAGTACTTC.

As DNA, the CDR3 is TGTGCCAGCAGCTTGGTAGGGGGCGTGGGAGATACGCAGTATTTT. As protein: CASSLVGGVGDTQYF. The V call is TRBV7-6, the J call TRBJ2-3, with 7 bases fitting TRBD1. V shed 3 bases, J shed 5 bases, and the junction held 8 bases outside the gene matches. The V gene's germline CDR1 is SGHVS and CDR2 FNYEAQ. CDR3 length: 15 residues.

Only one count was recorded for this clone. This chain links TRBV4-2 with TRBJ1-2, with D unresolved. This CDR3 spans 13 amino acids. Germline CDR1 LGHNA, CDR2 YNFKEQ. Trimming removed 0 bases from V and 4 bases from J, with 6 bases in between. The CDR3 DNA reads as TGTGCCAGCAGCCAAGAACAGACCTATGGCTACACCTTC. Amino acid sequence: CASSQEQTYGYTF.

The chain links TRBV5-6 to TRBJ1-1, with unresolved D. Per the germline V gene, CDR1 is SGHDT and CDR2 is YYEEEE. CDR3 length: 18 residues. The V and J ends lost 3 bases and 0 bases respectively, with 21 bases between them. CDR3 coding DNA: TGTGCCAGCAGCTCGCCGTTACAGTTTCCCTCTTTGAACACTGAAGCTTTCTTT. It translates to CASSSPLQFPSLNTEAFF.

The sample holds one count of this clone. The J gene is TRBJ1-2, the V gene TRBV2; TRBD1 might be the D (5 bases). The CDR3 covers 14 residues. Germline CDR1 SNHLY, CDR2 FYNNEI. V was cut by 4 bases and J by 4 bases, with 13 bases left in between. The CDR3 coding sequence is TGTGCCAGCAGTGCCGAGCAGGGTGCCTATGGCTACACCTTC. This gives the protein CASSAEQGAYGYTF. Full variable domain (rest looked up from reference TRBV2 and TRBJ1-2): EPEVTQTPSHQVTQMGQEVILRCVPISNHLYFYWYRQILGQKVEFLVSFYNNEISEKSEIFDDQFSVERPDGSNFTLKIRSTKLEDSAMYFCASSAEQGAYGYTFGSGTRLTVV.

This clone was seen only once. This sequence joins TRBV10-3 and TRBJ2-1, with TRBD2 matching over 7 bases. The germline V gene has CDR1 ENHRY and CDR2 SYGVKD. J gave up 5 bases and V 10 bases, and 11 bases lay outside the gene matches. This CDR3 is 14 amino acids long. The CDR3 DNA reads TGTGCCACTCGGGGGAGGGAAGGTAACAATGAGCAGTTCTTC. This translates into CATRGREGNNEQFF.

As for this clone: One end of the junction is discordant with germline, which a read error may explain. Other DNA sequences in the same sample also yield this CDR3. The chain has TRBV12-5 and TRBJ1-2; D is possibly TRBD1 (5 bases). The germline gives CDR1 LGHNT, CDR2 FRNRAP. The CDR3 is 12 amino acids. The CDR3 DNA sequence: TGTGCTAGTGGTTTGCCAGGGCGTGGCTACACCTTT. This sequence encodes CASGLPGRGYTF.

The chain is built from TRBV5-1 and TRBJ2-3; TRBD2 matches 11 bases. V was clipped by 2 bases and J by 0 bases; unmatched bases: 2. The CDR3 contains 16 residues. Germline V lookup: CDR1 SGHRS, CDR2 YFSETQ. The CDR3 region is CASSLGTSGSTDTQYF. CDR3 sequence (DNA): TGCGCCAGCAGCTTAGGGACTAGCGGTAGCACAGATACGCAGTATTTT. Together with reference TRBV5-1 and TRBJ2-3, the CDR3 gives the full variable domain: KAGVTQTPRYLIKTRGQQVTLSCSPISGHRSVSWYQQTPGQGLQFLFEYFSETQRNKGNFPGRFSGRQFSNSRSEMNVSTLELGDSALYLCASSLGTSGSTDTQYFGPGTRLTVL.

The chain has TRBV5-4 and TRBJ2-1, with 9 nucleotides matching TRBD2. The germline V gene encodes CDR1 SGHNT and CDR2 YYREEE (reference sequence). Trimming removed 0 bases from V and 5 bases from J; junction bases left unmatched: 3. The CDR3 has 15 residues. CDR3 sequence reads: CASSLGLAGNNEQFF. In nucleotides, the CDR3 is TGTGCCAGCAGCTTGGGGCTAGCGGGGAACAATGAGCAGTTCTTC.